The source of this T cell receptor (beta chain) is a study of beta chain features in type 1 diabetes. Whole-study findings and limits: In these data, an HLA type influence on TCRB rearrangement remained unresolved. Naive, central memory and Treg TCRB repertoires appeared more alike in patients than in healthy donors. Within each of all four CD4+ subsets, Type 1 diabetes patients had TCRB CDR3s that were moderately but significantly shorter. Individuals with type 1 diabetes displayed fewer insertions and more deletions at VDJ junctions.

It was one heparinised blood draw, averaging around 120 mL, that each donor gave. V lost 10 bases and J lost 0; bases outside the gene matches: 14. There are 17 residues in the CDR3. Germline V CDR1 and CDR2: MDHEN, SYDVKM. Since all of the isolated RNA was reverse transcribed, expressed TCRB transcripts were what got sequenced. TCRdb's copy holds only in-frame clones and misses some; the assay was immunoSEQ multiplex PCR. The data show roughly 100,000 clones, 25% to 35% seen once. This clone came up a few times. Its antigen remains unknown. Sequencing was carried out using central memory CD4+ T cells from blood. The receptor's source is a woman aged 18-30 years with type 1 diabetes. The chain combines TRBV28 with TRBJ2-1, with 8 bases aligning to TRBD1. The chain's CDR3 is CATETPTGDGSYNEQFF. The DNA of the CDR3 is TGTGCCACCGAAACCCCGACAGGGGACGGCTCCTACAATGAGCAGTTCTTC.